A selection of T cell receptor beta chains follows, all from one sample in a study of low-dose radiotherapy and immunotherapy resistance in tumors. TCRdb called the reads again in MiXCR, with one record for every CDR3 protein. The sample lists about 91,000 distinct CDR3 sequences, under 25% seen once, with roughly 13% in the top ten. The source was PBMCs, collected after low-dose radiotherapy plus immunotherapy. These receptors were taken from a female donor with ovarian cancer. CDR3s include the opening cysteine and the closing phenylalanine or tryptophan. D genes are given only for firm matches. Expanded clones get a size class; other rows say once, few or many, or leave the size out.

j_gene: TRBJ2-2
abundance: many
v_gene: TRBV12-3/TRBV12-4
d_gene: TRBD2
CDR3nt: TGTGCCACCAATCGGCGGGAGGTGAGGACCGGGGAGCTGTTTTTT
CDR3aa: CATNRREVRTGELFF

j_gene: TRBJ2-5
abundance: many
v_gene: TRBV29-1
d_gene: TRBD1
CDR3nt: TGCAGCGTGGACAGGGGCCTCCAGTACTTC
CDR3aa: CSVDRGLQYF

j_gene: TRBJ1-1
abundance: .
v_gene: TRBV5-1
d_gene: .
CDR3nt: TGCGCCAGCAGCCCCAACCTCTTGGACAGCCTAAACACTGAAGCTTTCTTT
CDR3aa: CASSPNLLDSLNTEAFF

j_gene: TRBJ2-2
abundance: many
v_gene: TRBV24-1
d_gene: .
CDR3nt: TGTGCCACCAGTGAAGACAGATCATATTCAACCGGGGAGCTGTTTTTT
CDR3aa: CATSEDRSYSTGELFF

j_gene: TRBJ2-2
abundance: many
v_gene: TRBV7-8
d_gene: .
CDR3nt: TGTGCCAGCAGCGAGGGGGGGCTAACCGGGGAGCTGTTTTTT
CDR3aa: CASSEGGLTGELFF

j_gene: TRBJ2-1
abundance: .
v_gene: TRBV12-3/TRBV12-4
d_gene: TRBD2
CDR3nt: TGTGCCAGCAGTCTAGCGGGGGGCAATGAGCAGTTCTTC
CDR3aa: CASSLAGGNEQFF

j_gene: TRBJ2-3
abundance: many
v_gene: TRBV6-1
d_gene: TRBD2
CDR3nt: TGTGCCAGCAATGCGGGGGGGACAGATACGCAGTATTTT
CDR3aa: CASNAGGTDTQYF

j_gene: TRBJ1-2
abundance: many
v_gene: TRBV6-2/TRBV6-3
d_gene: TRBD1
CDR3nt: TGTGCCAGCAGCTACAGGGGGCGTATCTATGGCTACACCTTC
CDR3aa: CASSYRGRIYGYTF

j_gene: TRBJ2-1
abundance: few
v_gene: TRBV6-2/TRBV6-3
d_gene: TRBD2
CDR3nt: TGTGCCAGCAGCCCCGGACTAGCGGGGGGGCTAAATGAGCAGTTCTTC
CDR3aa: CASSPGLAGGLNEQFF

j_gene: TRBJ2-7
abundance: .
v_gene: TRBV5-1
d_gene: TRBD1
CDR3nt: TGCGCCAGCAAAAAAGGACAGGACAGCTCCTACGAGCAGTACTTC
CDR3aa: CASKKGQDSSYEQYF

j_gene: TRBJ2-1
abundance: .
v_gene: TRBV21-1
d_gene: .
CDR3nt: TGTGCCAGCAGCGCAGCGACTAGCGGGAACAACAATGAGCAGTTCTTC
CDR3aa: CASSAATSGNNNEQFF

j_gene: TRBJ2-3
abundance: many
v_gene: TRBV7-2
d_gene: .
CDR3nt: TGTGCCAGCAGCGTAGGGATAGGAAATACGCAGTATTTT
CDR3aa: CASSVGIGNTQYF

j_gene: TRBJ2-5
abundance: .
v_gene: TRBV12-3/TRBV12-4
d_gene: .
CDR3nt: TGTGCCAGCAGTCCCGGACCGACGACCCAGTACTTC
CDR3aa: CASSPGPTTQYF

j_gene: TRBJ1-5
abundance: .
v_gene: TRBV30
d_gene: TRBD1
CDR3nt: TGTCGGGCGAGGGGGCGACATCAGCCCCAGCATTTT
CDR3aa: CRARGRHQPQHF

j_gene: TRBJ2-3
abundance: few
v_gene: TRBV7-2
d_gene: .
CDR3nt: TGTGCCAGCAGCTGGGGAAGATGGGGGGACACAGATACGCAGTATTTT
CDR3aa: CASSWGRWGDTDTQYF

j_gene: TRBJ2-7
abundance: few
v_gene: TRBV2
d_gene: .
CDR3nt: TGTGCCAGCAGACAGACAGAAGCCTCCTACGAGCAGTACTTC
CDR3aa: CASRQTEASYEQYF

j_gene: TRBJ1-5
abundance: medium-sized
v_gene: TRBV5-6
d_gene: TRBD1
CDR3nt: TGTGCCAGCAGTCGGACAGGAAATCAGCCCCAGCATTTT
CDR3aa: CASSRTGNQPQHF

j_gene: TRBJ2-1
abundance: few
v_gene: TRBV20-1
d_gene: .
CDR3nt: TGCAGTGCTCGAGAACGCCTTGAGCAGTTCTTC
CDR3aa: CSARERLEQFF

j_gene: TRBJ2-5
abundance: many
v_gene: TRBV19
d_gene: .
CDR3nt: TGTGCCAGTAGTATAGTGGCCTTTACAGGCCGCATTCCTGGCCCCCAAGAGACCCAGTACTTC
CDR3aa: CASSIVAFTGRIPGPQETQYF

j_gene: TRBJ1-2
abundance: .
v_gene: TRBV5-1
d_gene: TRBD1
CDR3nt: TGCGCCAGCAGCCCGGGACAGGGCTATGGCTACACCTTC
CDR3aa: CASSPGQGYGYTF

j_gene: TRBJ2-2
abundance: many
v_gene: TRBV18
d_gene: .
CDR3nt: TGTGCCAGCTCACCACCGGGCCTCCTTACCAACACCGGGGAGCTGTTTTTT
CDR3aa: CASSPPGLLTNTGELFF

j_gene: TRBJ2-1
abundance: .
v_gene: TRBV5-4
d_gene: TRBD2
CDR3nt: TGTGCCAGCAGCTTGGAGCGGGGGAGGGTCAATGAGCAGTTCTTC
CDR3aa: CASSLERGRVNEQFF

j_gene: TRBJ2-7
abundance: many
v_gene: TRBV4-3
d_gene: TRBD1
CDR3nt: TGCGCCAGCAGCTTACAGCCGGGACAGGGGGCGGGAGAGCAGTACTTC
CDR3aa: CASSLQPGQGAGEQYF

j_gene: TRBJ2-7
abundance: many
v_gene: TRBV13
d_gene: TRBD1
CDR3nt: TGTGCCAGCAGCTGGCGACAGGGGCCTTCCTACGAGCAGTACTTC
CDR3aa: CASSWRQGPSYEQYF

j_gene: TRBJ1-4
abundance: many
v_gene: TRBV6-2/TRBV6-3
d_gene: .
CDR3nt: TGTGCCAGCAGTTACTCGACTGCAACTAATGAAAAACTGTTTTTT
CDR3aa: CASSYSTATNEKLFF

j_gene: TRBJ2-1
abundance: many
v_gene: TRBV19
d_gene: .
CDR3nt: TGTGCCAGTTCCCTGACGCCAGGGAACAATGAGCAGTTCTTC
CDR3aa: CASSLTPGNNEQFF

j_gene: TRBJ2-1
abundance: .
v_gene: TRBV6-5
d_gene: TRBD2
CDR3nt: TGTGCCAGCAGTTACACGAAACCCTTAGGGACTAGGGGTGAGCAGTTCTTC
CDR3aa: CASSYTKPLGTRGEQFF

j_gene: TRBJ2-7
abundance: many
v_gene: TRBV4-1
d_gene: TRBD2
CDR3nt: TGTGCCAGCAAGCCGGGAGCGGGGGACTCCTACGAGCAGTACTTC
CDR3aa: CASKPGAGDSYEQYF

j_gene: TRBJ2-4
abundance: many
v_gene: TRBV28
d_gene: TRBD1
CDR3nt: TGTGCCAGCAGAGGGGACAGGGACCTAGCCAAAAACATTCAGTACTTC
CDR3aa: CASRGDRDLAKNIQYF